This is a list of T cell receptor beta chains from one sample in a study of blood T cell repertoires in COVID-19. Profiled with immunoSEQ multiplex PCR; TCRdb holds only in-frame clones, not every one. The table shows 70,000 to 90,000 clones, with less than 90% occurring only once. Material: peripheral blood. The origin of the receptors is a human donor in a cohort sampled during active COVID-19. Both conserved end residues are part of each CDR3. The order of the fields is D gene, J gene, V gene, clone size, CDR3 DNA, CDR3 protein. A D gene is named only where the DNA matches it firmly. Part of the rows lack a size; the others show once, few, many or a class for expanded clones.

TRBD1,TRBJ1-5,TRBV2,-,TGTGCCAGCTCTGGACAGGGAGGCCAGCCCCAGCATTTT,CASSGQGGQPQHF
-,TRBJ1-5,TRBV6-1,few,TGTGCCAGCAGTGAAGGACTAGGGCTTAATCAGCCCCAGCATTTT,CASSEGLGLNQPQHF
TRBD1,TRBJ2-7,TRBV7-9,-,TGTGCCAGCAGCGCACCGGGACAGAGAACCTACGAGCAGTACTTC,CASSAPGQRTYEQYF
-,TRBJ2-2,TRBV18,-,TGTGCCAGCTCACCACGGGGGCAGGGGCCCGGGGCCAACACCGGGGAGCTGTTTTTT,CASSPRGQGPGANTGELFF
-,TRBJ2-2,TRBV7-3,-,TGTGCCAGCAGCTTATATTCCGGGGAGCTGTTTTTT,CASSLYSGELFF
-,TRBJ2-7,TRBV5-6,-,TGTGCCAGCAGCTGGGAGCACTACGAGCAGTACTTC,CASSWEHYEQYF
-,TRBJ1-5,TRBV28,-,TGTGCCAGCAGTTTCGAGGACAGAAATCAGCCCCAGCATTTT,CASSFEDRNQPQHF
TRBD1,TRBJ1-5,TRBV5-1,-,TGCGCCAGCAGCTTGTGGGGGACAGTCAATCAGCCCCAGCATTTT,CASSLWGTVNQPQHF
-,TRBJ2-3,TRBV28,-,TGTGCCAGCAGTGGACAGTTCACAGATACGCAGTATTTT,CASSGQFTDTQYF
-,TRBJ1-2,TRBV29-1,-,TGCAGCGTCATGGGGGGATCTAACTATGGCTACACCTTC,CSVMGGSNYGYTF
-,TRBJ1-5,TRBV7-9,-,TGTGCCAGCAGCTTAGGGCAGGGCCCCAATCAGCCCCAGCATTTT,CASSLGQGPNQPQHF
-,TRBJ1-1,TRBV5-4,-,TGTGCCAGCAGCGATGGGGCCCCGGCCCAGGACACTGAAGCTTTCTTT,CASSDGAPAQDTEAFF
TRBD2,TRBJ2-7,TRBV7-8,-,TGTGCCAGCAGCCGGACTAGCGGGGGACCATACGAGCAGTACTTC,CASSRTSGGPYEQYF
TRBD1,TRBJ1-5,TRBV9,-,TGTGCCAGCAGCAGTGGGACAGGGGTGGTTCAGCCCCAGCATTTT,CASSSGTGVVQPQHF
-,TRBJ1-5,TRBV5-1,-,TGCGCCAGCAGCTTCGCAGGCAATAGCAATCAGCCCCAGCATTTT,CASSFAGNSNQPQHF
-,TRBJ1-2,TRBV5-4,-,TGTGCCAGCAGCTTGGTGGCGGGGGCTGAGTATGGCTACACCTTC,CASSLVAGAEYGYTF
TRBD1,TRBJ2-5,TRBV5-4,-,TGTGCCAGCAGCTATAGACAGGGGGCGAGGGAGACCCAGTACTTC,CASSYRQGARETQYF
-,TRBJ1-1,TRBV7-4,-,TGTGCCAGCAGCTTTGTGTGGCTAGGGAACACTGAAGCTTTCTTT,CASSFVWLGNTEAFF
TRBD2,TRBJ2-2,TRBV6-2/TRBV6-3,few,TGTGCCAGCAGTCCGGGGTTAGTACTAGCGGGAGGGCCGCGCACCGGGGAGCTGTTTTTT,CASSPGLVLAGGPRTGELFF
TRBD1,TRBJ1-1,TRBV28,-,TGTGCCAGCAGGGAGACAGGGTACACTGAAGCTTTCTTT,CASRETGYTEAFF
-,TRBJ2-5,TRBV6-2/TRBV6-3,-,TGTGCCAGCAGTTACTCCTTCGTGCGGGGGCGCCAAGAGACCCAGTACTTC,CASSYSFVRGRQETQYF
-,TRBJ2-7,TRBV15,-,TGTGCCACCACCCAAGGTACAGGGCGCGAGCAGTACTTC,CATTQGTGREQYF
TRBD2,TRBJ2-7,TRBV7-6,few,TGTGCCAGCAGCCCCACCCCACCTAGCGGGTACTCCTACGAGCAGTACTTC,CASSPTPPSGYSYEQYF
-,TRBJ1-1,TRBV27,-,TGTGCCAGCAGTTCTCCAAGGGGTGAAGCTTTCTTT,CASSSPRGEAFF
-,TRBJ2-3,TRBV7-3,-,TGTGCCAGCAGCTTCTCCGGCGGATACACAGATACGCAGTATTTT,CASSFSGGYTDTQYF
TRBD2,TRBJ2-1,TRBV11-2,-,TGTGCCAGCAGCTGGGGGGGAGTAGGGAATGAGCAGTTCTTC,CASSWGGVGNEQFF
TRBD1,TRBJ2-7,TRBV11-2,-,TGTGCCAGCAGACCCGGGACAGGGTTTTACGAGCAGTACTTC,CASRPGTGFYEQYF
TRBD2,TRBJ2-4,TRBV18,-,TGTGCCAGCTCCGCCGGGACTAGCGTAGGTAACATTCAGTACTTC,CASSAGTSVGNIQYF